Listed below are T cell receptor beta chains from one sample, sequenced in a study of immune evolution from preneoplasia to lung adenocarcinoma. Method: immunoSEQ multiplex PCR; TCRdb's copy keeps in-frame clones and lacks some. Of a few thousand clones in the sample, more than 60% were seen once. Material: FFPE minimally invasive lung adenocarcinoma tissue. Receptors originate from a person aged 60-80 years with lung adenocarcinoma. Both conserved end residues are part of each CDR3. A D gene is named only where the DNA matches it firmly. Clone size is stated in some rows and not others, as once, few, many or a class when expanded.

d_gene	abundance	v_gene	j_gene	len	CDR3aa
.	.	TRBV5-1	TRBJ2-1	11	CASSEQNEQFF
TRBD2	.	TRBV9	TRBJ2-3	17	CASSVEIAGAGRDTQYF
.	.	TRBV7-9	TRBJ2-1	14	CASTRTGAPNEQFF
.	few	TRBV9	TRBJ1-2	14	CASSVGLEGRGYTF
.	.	TRBV19	TRBJ1-4	14	CASTVGSGAEKLFF
TRBD1	.	TRBV6-6	TRBJ2-5	15	CASSYARDRVETQYF
.	few	TRBV6-5	TRBJ1-5	15	CASSPAGASNQPQHF
.	.	TRBV4-1	TRBJ2-7	17	CASSQEGGWTASYEQYF
.	.	TRBV7-6	TRBJ2-1	15	CASSLLTGSGNEQFF
.	.	TRBV5-1	TRBJ2-1	15	CASSPGTSNLNEQFF
.	.	TRBV2	TRBJ2-7	13	CASSARQVYEQYF
TRBD1	few	TRBV5-1	TRBJ2-7	15	CASSPGTGNRYEQYF
.	.	TRBV1	TRBJ1-2	16	CTSRHNRLRKTYGYTF
.	.	TRBV2	TRBJ1-5	15	CASSNTGGSNQPQHF
.	.	TRBV28	TRBJ2-7	16	CATLLREGAASYEQYF
.	.	TRBV4-3	TRBJ1-3	15	CASSPGLSSGNTIYF
.	.	TRBV28	TRBJ1-1	11	CASSFEVEAFF
.	.	TRBV10-3	TRBJ1-5	14	CAISEEIQNQPQHF
TRBD1	.	TRBV29-1	TRBJ2-2	13	CSVTGTGTGELFF
.	.	TRBV10-3	TRBJ2-2	14	CAISSPQAAGELFF
.	.	TRBV2	TRBJ1-5	14	CASSEVGRGGPQHF
.	.	TRBV28	TRBJ2-1	13	CASSGSHNNEQFF
.	.	TRBV28	TRBJ1-5	14	CASTHRDSNQPQHF
.	.	TRBV19	TRBJ1-4	13	CASSITVNEKLFF
TRBD2	.	TRBV19	TRBJ2-3	16	CASSTSGPPHRDTQYF
.	.	TRBV19	TRBJ1-4	15	CASSISGITNEKLFF
.	.	TRBV10-3	TRBJ2-7	11	CAIRQTYEQYF
.	.	TRBV2	TRBJ2-3	15	CASIFGEASTDTQYF
.	.	TRBV9	TRBJ1-2	15	CASSVGGSANYGYTF
.	.	TRBV6-4	TRBJ1-2	13	CASSDLGGYGYTF
TRBD1	.	TRBV6-5	TRBJ1-2	14	CASSYDRVNYGYTF
.	.	TRBV2	TRBJ1-4	15	CASSVGLRAWEKLFF
.	.	TRBV5-1	TRBJ2-1	15	CASSLRQSAYNEQFF